The clone carrying this T cell receptor (beta chain) was counted ten times or more. Its specificity is unknown. TCRdb ran MiXCR on the reads and lists one entry per CDR3 protein. Here the sample spans hundreds of thousands of distinct CDR3 sequences, under 45% being singletons. This entry is derived from a study of T cell repertoires in cytomegalovirus infection. Study information: Well-studied HLA-B-restricted CMV epitopes were used in the study alongside recently identified HLA-C-restricted ones. Indications of both CMV infection and matching HLA type were provided by public TCR beta signatures.

Study observations and caveats: Cumulative frequency of public TCR beta families picked out carriers of CMV plus the relevant HLA. Across the ex vivo response, the dominant clonotypes were HLA-C-restricted CMV-specific TCR beta clonotypes.

Sequencing was performed on cultured PBMCs, taken from culture after CMV antigen stimulation. This clonotype was obtained from a human donor in good health (CMV status not recorded). Some clones in this sample may be carry-over from other donors' samples.

The CDR3 region is CASSSLGQGSQETQYF. The CDR3 DNA sequence: TGTGCCAGCAGCTCCCTGGGTCAGGGGAGCCAAGAGACCCAGTACTTC. The V call is TRBV7-2, the J call TRBJ2-5, with TRBD1 as a possible D gene (6 bases). Trimming removed 4 bases at V and 1 base at J, with 16 bases between. CDR3 length: 16 residues. CDR1 and CDR2 (germline): SGHTA, FQGNSA.